This T cell receptor beta chain was retrieved from a study of blood T cell repertoires in COVID-19. About the research overall: From T cells, B-cell-depleted T cells, or PBMCs came the material, which was cDNA or gDNA.

This CDR3 comprises 14 residues. Germline CDR1 is LNHDA and CDR2 is SQIVND (reference sequence). Points on this clone: The junction and the germline gene differ at one end; a read error may be behind it.

Original data processing: Amplification of reference gene primers provided the estimated nucleated cell counts. The assay was immunoSEQ multiplex PCR, and TCRdb's table has in-frame clones only and misses some. V, J and clone size derive from that table, while D and trimming were established from the DNA sequence. The sample carries roughly 200,000 clones, around 84% recorded once. The sequenced sample consisted of peripheral blood. The chain recombines TRBV19 with TRBJ2-3; D remains ambiguous. The receptor comes from a woman older than 75 with acute or convalescent COVID-19. The CDR3 coding sequence is TGTGCCAGCAGTATTGGTGGAGAGGCAGATACGCAGTATTTT. The encoded protein is CASSIGGEADTQYF. Together with reference TRBV19 and TRBJ2-3, the CDR3 gives the full variable domain: DGGITQSPKYLFRKEGQNVTLSCEQNLNHDAMYWYRQDPGQGLRLIYYSQIVNDFQKGDIAEGYSVSREKKESFPLTVTSAQKNPTAFYLCASSIGGEADTQYFGPGTRLTVL.